The entry that follows covers one T cell receptor (beta chain) sequence. It has no known antigen specificity. The record has no base qualities; no much larger clone is one base away. Including cysteine and phenylalanine, the CDR3 has 15 amino acids. The read is trimmed to its CDR3 DNA, 45 bases read in frame from base 1. The germline V gene provides CDR1 SGHVS and CDR2 FQNEAQ. Relative to germline, V is 6 bases shorter and J is 13 bases shorter, with 25 bases between their ends. Libraries were constructed by PCR. The reads were generated on an Illumina HiSeq 2000. TCRdb trimmed the raw reads at Q25, called clones with MiXCR and kept productive beta chains. Every distinct CDR3 protein forms one entry, paired with its most common genes and DNA. The sample records about 12,000 distinct CDR3 sequences, about 54% of which are singletons. Roughly 30% of the sample is taken by the ten largest. The sample comes from a study of tumor-infiltrating lymphocytes in oesophageal squamous cell carcinoma (TCRdb year 2016).

The source material was esophageal tumor tissue. Recombination joined TRBV7-8 with TRBJ2-1; a weak D assignment points to TRBD2 (5 bases agree). The clonotype originates from a female donor with esophageal squamous cell carcinoma. The nucleotides read TGTGCCAGCAGGAAAACTCGAGACTATTATGAGACCCAGTTCTTC. Translated, this gives CASRKTRDYYETQFF.